This entry concerns a single TCR beta chain. Its matching antigen is unknown. This entry belongs to a study of beta chain features in type 1 diabetes. Expressed TCRB transcripts were sequenced, since all the RNA that had been isolated was reverse transcribed. TCRdb's copy holds only in-frame clones and misses some; the assay was immunoSEQ multiplex PCR. The sample records 100,000 to 150,000 clones, roughly 17% being singletons. Study-level points and caveats: Shorter TCRB CDR3s, moderately but significantly so, were found in Type 1 diabetes patients in all four CD4+ subsets.

CDR3 length equals 16 residues. Germline V gene data show CDR1 as SGHNT and CDR2 as YYREEE (reference sequence). V was pared by 0 bases and J by 2 bases, with 5 bases of the junction left unmatched. The sequence was collected from a man between 18 and 35 years old with type 1 diabetes. The sample was central memory CD4+ T cells from blood. The chain recombines TRBV5-4 with TRBJ2-3, with TRBD2 matching 8 bases. CDR3 in amino acids: CASSLAGREATDTQYF. The CDR3 DNA reads TGTGCCAGCAGCTTGGCCGGGCGGGAGGCCACAGATACGCAGTATTTT.